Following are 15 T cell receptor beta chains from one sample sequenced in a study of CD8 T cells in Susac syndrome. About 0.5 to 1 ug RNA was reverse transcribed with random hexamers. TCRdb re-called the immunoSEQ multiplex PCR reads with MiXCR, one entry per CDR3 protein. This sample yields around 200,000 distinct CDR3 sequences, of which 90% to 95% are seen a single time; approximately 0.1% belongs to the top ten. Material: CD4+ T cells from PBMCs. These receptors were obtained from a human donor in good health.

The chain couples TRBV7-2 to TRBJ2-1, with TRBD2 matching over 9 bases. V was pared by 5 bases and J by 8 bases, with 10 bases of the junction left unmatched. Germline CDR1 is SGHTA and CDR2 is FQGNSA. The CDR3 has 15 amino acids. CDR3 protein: CASSLGLADGYEQFF. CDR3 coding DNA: TGTGCCAGCAGCCTGGGACTAGCTGATGGTTATGAGCAGTTCTTC.

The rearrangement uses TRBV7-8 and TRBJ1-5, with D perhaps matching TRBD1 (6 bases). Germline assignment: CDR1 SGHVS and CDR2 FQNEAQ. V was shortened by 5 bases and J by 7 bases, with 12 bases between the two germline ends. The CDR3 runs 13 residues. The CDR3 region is CASSQTGGQPQHF. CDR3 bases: TGTGCCAGCAGCCAGACTGGGGGCCAGCCCCAGCATTTT.

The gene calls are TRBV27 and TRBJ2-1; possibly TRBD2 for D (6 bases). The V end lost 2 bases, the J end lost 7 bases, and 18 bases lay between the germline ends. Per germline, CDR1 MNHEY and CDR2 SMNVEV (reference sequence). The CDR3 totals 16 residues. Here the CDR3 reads CASSLVSTGVRNEQFF. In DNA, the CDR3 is TGTGCCAGCAGTTTAGTATCGACGGGGGTACGTAATGAGCAGTTCTTC.

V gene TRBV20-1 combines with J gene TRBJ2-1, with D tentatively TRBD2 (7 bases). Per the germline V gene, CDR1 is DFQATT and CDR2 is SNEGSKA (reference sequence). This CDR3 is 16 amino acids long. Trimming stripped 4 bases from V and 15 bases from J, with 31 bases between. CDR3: CSATFRNTARGRSPFF. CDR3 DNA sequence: TGCAGTGCTACCTTTCGCAATACTGCGCGGGGGCGATCGCCGTTCTTC.

CDR3 loop: CATSRGLKEETQYF. CDR3 nucleotide sequence: TGTGCCACCAGCAGAGGACTAAAGGAAGAGACCCAGTACTTC. The V and J genes are TRBV15 and TRBJ2-5; D is possibly TRBD2 (5 bases). The CDR3 is made up of 14 amino acids. The V end was cut by 1 base, the J end by 3 bases, with 9 bases between. Germline-derived CDR1 and CDR2 are LNHNV and YYDKDF (reference sequence).

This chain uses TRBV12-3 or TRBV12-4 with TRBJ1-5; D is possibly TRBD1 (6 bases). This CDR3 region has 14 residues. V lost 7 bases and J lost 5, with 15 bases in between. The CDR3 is CASNQQGADQPQHF. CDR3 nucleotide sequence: TGTGCCAGCAACCAACAGGGAGCAGATCAGCCCCAGCATTTT.

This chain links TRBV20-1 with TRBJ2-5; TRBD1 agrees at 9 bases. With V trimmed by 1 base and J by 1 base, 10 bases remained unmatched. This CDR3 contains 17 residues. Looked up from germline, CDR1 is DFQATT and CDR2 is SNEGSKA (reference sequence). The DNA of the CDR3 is TGCAGTGCTAGAGGGGAACCGGGACAGGGAATCCAAGAGACCCAGTACTTC. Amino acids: CSARGEPGQGIQETQYF.

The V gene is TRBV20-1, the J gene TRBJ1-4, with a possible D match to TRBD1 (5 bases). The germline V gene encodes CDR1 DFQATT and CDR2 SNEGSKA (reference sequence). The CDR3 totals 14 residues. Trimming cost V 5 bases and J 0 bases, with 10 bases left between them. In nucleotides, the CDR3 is TGCAGTGCTCCCTACAGGCCAACTAATGAAAAACTGTTTTTT. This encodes CSAPYRPTNEKLFF.

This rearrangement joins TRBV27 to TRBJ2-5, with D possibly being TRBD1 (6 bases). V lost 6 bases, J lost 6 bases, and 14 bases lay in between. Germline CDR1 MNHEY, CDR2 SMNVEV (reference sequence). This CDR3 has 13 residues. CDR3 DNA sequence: TGTGCCAGCAGCCCAGGGGTCGAACAGACCCAGTACTTC. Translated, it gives CASSPGVEQTQYF.

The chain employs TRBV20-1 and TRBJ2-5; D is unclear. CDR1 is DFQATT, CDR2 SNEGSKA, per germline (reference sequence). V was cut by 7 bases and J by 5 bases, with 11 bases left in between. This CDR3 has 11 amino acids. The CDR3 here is CSGGLGETQYF. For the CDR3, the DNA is TGCAGTGGTGGGTTAGGGGAGACCCAGTACTTC.

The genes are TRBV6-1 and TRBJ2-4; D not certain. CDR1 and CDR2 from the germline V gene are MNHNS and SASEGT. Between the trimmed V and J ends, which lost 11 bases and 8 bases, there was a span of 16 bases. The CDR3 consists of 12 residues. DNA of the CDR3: TGTGCCGCTTCCTTGGCGATGGACATTCAGTACTTC. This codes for CAASLAMDIQYF.

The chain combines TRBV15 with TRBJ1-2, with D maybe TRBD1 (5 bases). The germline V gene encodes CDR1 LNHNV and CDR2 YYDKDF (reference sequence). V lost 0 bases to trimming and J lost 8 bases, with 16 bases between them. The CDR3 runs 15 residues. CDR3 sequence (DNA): TGTGCCACCAGCAGAGATCCGAATGGGGGTCAGGGCTACACCTTC. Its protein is CATSRDPNGGQGYTF.

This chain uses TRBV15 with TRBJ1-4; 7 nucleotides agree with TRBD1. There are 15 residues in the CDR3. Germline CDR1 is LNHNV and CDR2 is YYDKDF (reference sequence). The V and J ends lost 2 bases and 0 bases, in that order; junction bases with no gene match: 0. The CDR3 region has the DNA TGTGCCACCAGCAGAACAGGGGCAACTAATGAAAAACTGTTTTTT. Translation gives CATSRTGATNEKLFF.

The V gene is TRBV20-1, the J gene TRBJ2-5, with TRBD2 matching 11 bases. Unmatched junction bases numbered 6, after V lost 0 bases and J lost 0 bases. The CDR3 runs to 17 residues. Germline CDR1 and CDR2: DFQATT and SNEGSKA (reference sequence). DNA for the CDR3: TGCAGTGCTAGAGACACAGGACTAGCGGGCAACCAAGAGACCCAGTACTTC. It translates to CSARDTGLAGNQETQYF.

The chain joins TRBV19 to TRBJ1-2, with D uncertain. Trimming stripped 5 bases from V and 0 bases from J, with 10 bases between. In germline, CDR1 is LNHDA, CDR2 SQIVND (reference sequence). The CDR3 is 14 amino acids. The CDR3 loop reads CASSLQRANYGYTF. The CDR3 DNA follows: TGTGCCAGTAGTTTACAGAGAGCTAACTATGGCTACACCTTC.